These 32 T cell receptor beta chains share one sample of origin, sequenced in a study of blood T cell repertoires in COVID-19 (dated by TCRdb to between 2020 and 2021). Library preparation used the immunoSEQ multiplex PCR assay. TCRdb mirrors the immuneACCESS table, restricted to in-frame sequences. Some clones are absent from its copies; in checked studies, under half trace to an unresolved V gene, and the reason for the others is unknown. The sample records about 54,000 clones, 90% to 95% of which are singletons. The ten largest account for under 7.5% of the sample. Sequencing input: peripheral blood. The receptors were gathered from a woman aged 60-70 years with active or convalescent COVID-19.

CDR3 region: CASSLELNTEAFF. The CDR3 region has the DNA TGTGCCAGCAGCTTAGAGCTAAACACTGAAGCTTTCTTT. This chain links TRBV11-3 with TRBJ1-1; D not resolved. Germline values: CDR1 SGHNT, CDR2 YENEEA. The CDR3 is made up of 13 amino acids. V gave up 0 bases and J gave up 2 bases, with 4 bases separating them.

Regarding this clone: At one end, the junction sequence differs from germline, possibly due to a read error. The genes are TRBV30 and TRBJ2-7; tentatively, D is TRBD2 (5 bases). The germline V gene has CDR1 GTSNPN and CDR2 SVGIG (reference sequence). The CDR3 contains 12 residues. CDR3 residues: CAWSVPPGIGHF. The CDR3 region has the DNA TGTGCCTGGAGTGTACCGCCCGGGATCGGGCACTTC. Full variable domain (rest looked up from reference TRBV30 and TRBJ2-7): SQTIHQWPATLVQPVGSPLSLECTVEGTSNPNLYWYRQAAGRGLQLLFYSVGIGQISSEVPQNLSASRPQDRQFILSSKKLLLSDSGFYLCAWSVPPGIGHFGPGTRLTVT.

The chain is built from TRBV29-1 and TRBJ2-1; D perhaps matches TRBD2 (5 bases). V was pared by 4 bases and J by 8 bases, with 9 bases between. The CDR3 runs 11 residues. Germline V CDR1 and CDR2: SQVTM, ANQGSEA. The CDR3 bases are TGCAGCGTTGGGAGGACCGATGAGCAGTTCTTC. Protein sequence: CSVGRTDEQFF.

The chain employs TRBV5-1 and TRBJ1-2; D is perhaps TRBD1 (5 bases). Germline V gene sequence: CDR1 SGHRS, CDR2 YFSETQ. The CDR3 spans 14 residues. With 0 bases removed from V and 4 bases from J, the gap between germline ends came to 10 bases. The CDR3 coding sequence is TGCGCCAGCAGCTTGGATAGGGGTGTCTATGGCTACACCTTC. This sequence encodes CASSLDRGVYGYTF.

V is TRBV7-9 and J is TRBJ1-1, with D hard to call. Germline CDR1 is SEHNR and CDR2 is FQNEAQ (reference sequence). This CDR3 contains 13 residues. Deletions cut 1 base from V and 3 bases from J, with 6 bases between. The CDR3 coding sequence is TGTGCCAGCAGCTTAGACCGGGACACTGAAGCTTTCTTT. It is translated as CASSLDRDTEAFF.

V gene TRBV25-1 combines with J gene TRBJ1-2; TRBD1 might be the D (5 bases). Germline CDR1 and CDR2: MGHDK and SYGVNS. The CDR3 sequence is 16 residues long. Trimming shortened V by 3 bases and J by 1 base, and 15 bases separated the two germline ends. This CDR3 is CASSDPLDNYNYGYTF. DNA of the CDR3: TGTGCCAGCAGTGATCCCTTGGACAACTATAACTATGGCTACACCTTC.

CDR3 nucleotide sequence: TGTGCCAGCAGCTCGGCTACAGGGGGCCGAGAGACCCAGTACTTC. It translates to CASSSATGGRETQYF. The chain recombines TRBV7-6 with TRBJ2-5, with 9 bases aligning to TRBD1. The CDR3 has 15 amino acids. The V and J ends lost 4 bases and 4 bases, in that order; junction bases with no gene match: 7. Germline V gene data show CDR1 as SGHVS and CDR2 as FNYEAQ.

The genes are TRBV12-5 and TRBJ1-2, with no clear D. V was cut by 0 bases and J by 12 bases, with 8 bases left in between. Germline values: CDR1 LGHNT, CDR2 FRNRAP. This CDR3 is 11 amino acids long. The CDR3 nucleotides are TGTGCTAGTGGTTTGGTGCGGGGAAACACCTTC. Translated: CASGLVRGNTF. The whole variable domain, remainder taken from reference TRBV12-5 and TRBJ1-2, is DARVTQTPRHKVTEMGQEVTMRCQPILGHNTVFWYRQTMMQGLELLAYFRNRAPLDDSGMPKDRFSAEMPDATLATLKIQPSEPRDSAVYFCASGLVRGNTFGSGTRLTVV.

The count of this clone is one. The chain combines TRBV24-1 with TRBJ2-1, with TRBD1 matching 7 bases. V lost 6 bases to trimming and J lost 3 bases; unmatched junction nucleotides: 7. The germline V gene encodes CDR1 KGHDR and CDR2 SFDVKD. This CDR3 comprises 15 residues. CDR3 region: CATSLNRGIYNEQFF. CDR3 nucleotide sequence: TGTGCCACCAGTCTAAACAGGGGCATCTACAATGAGCAGTTCTTC.

The rearrangement joins TRBV20-1 to TRBJ1-1, with no clear D. The CDR3 is 11 amino acids. Germline-derived CDR1 and CDR2 are DFQATT and SNEGSKA (reference sequence). V was clipped by 4 bases and J by 1 base, with 4 bases between them. Here the CDR3 reads CSATGNTEAFF. The CDR3 DNA is TGCAGTGCTACCGGGAACACTGAAGCTTTCTTT.

This chain connects TRBV11-2 to TRBJ1-1; 9 bases align to TRBD1. This CDR3 is 18 amino acids long. After removal of 5 bases from V and 0 bases from J, the junction contained 13 bases not matched to a gene. CDR1 SGHAT and CDR2 FQNNGV come from the germline V gene. CDR3 in amino acids: CASSPVGQGRWMNTEAFF. The CDR3 DNA sequence: TGTGCCAGCAGCCCCGTCGGACAGGGGAGGTGGATGAACACTGAAGCTTTCTTT.

V gene TRBV6-5 combines with J gene TRBJ1-1, with 7 bases fitting TRBD1. This CDR3 contains 14 residues. V lost 6 bases, J lost 3 bases, and 7 bases stayed unmatched. From germline, CDR1 is MNHEY and CDR2 SVGAGI. The CDR3, as DNA: TGTGCCAGCAGGGACAGGCAGCTGCACACTGAAGCTTTCTTT. This gives the protein CASRDRQLHTEAFF.

The chain joins TRBV29-1 to TRBJ1-1, with unresolved D. The CDR3 has 14 residues. In germline, CDR1 is SQVTM, CDR2 ANQGSEA. Between the trimmed V and J ends, which lost 5 bases and 7 bases, there was a span of 20 bases. CDR3 DNA sequence: TGCAGCGTTTCGGCAGGTTGGCATGTTATTGAAGCTTTCTTT. Translating gives CSVSAGWHVIEAFF.

This chain uses TRBV10-3 with TRBJ2-3; TRBD2 matches 10 bases. With 4 bases clipped from V and 5 bases from J, the junction kept 0 bases outside the gene matches. There are 13 residues in the CDR3. The germline CDR1 and CDR2 sequences are ENHRY and SYGVKD. DNA of the CDR3: TGTGCCATCAGTGGGACTAGCGGAGATACGCAGTATTTT. This encodes CAISGTSGDTQYF.

The CDR3 DNA sequence: TGTGCCAGCAGTACCCCACAGGGGAACACTGAAGCTTTCTTT. Residues: CASSTPQGNTEAFF. V gene TRBV28 combines with J gene TRBJ1-1; tentatively, D is TRBD1 (6 bases). V dropped 5 bases and J dropped 1 base, with 11 bases sitting between them. The CDR3 contains 14 residues. Germline CDR1 MDHEN, CDR2 SYDVKM.

This clone appeared a single time. This chain uses TRBV5-5 with TRBJ2-1; 8 nucleotides align to TRBD1. Losses at the gene ends were 3 bases for V and 6 bases for J; bases not matched to a gene: 8. The CDR3 is 15 residues long. Germline lookup yields CDR1 SGHKS and CDR2 YYEKEE (reference sequence). The CDR3 is CASSSQGALSNEQFF. DNA for the CDR3: TGTGCCAGCAGCTCCCAGGGGGCATTGAGCAATGAGCAGTTCTTC.

Only one count was recorded for this clone. The rearrangement uses TRBV7-3 and TRBJ2-3; TRBD2 matches at 9 bases. From germline, CDR1 is SGHTA and CDR2 FQGTGA. J gave up 2 bases and V 5 bases, and 8 bases lay outside the gene matches. The CDR3 is 16 residues long. The chain's CDR3 is CASSRAGGRATDTQYF. The CDR3 DNA follows: TGTGCCAGCAGCCGTGCGGGGGGGAGGGCCACAGATACGCAGTATTTT.

The chain uses TRBV7-2 and TRBJ2-1; TRBD1 agrees at 8 bases. Germline V lookup: CDR1 SGHTA, CDR2 FQGNSA. V trimming: 6 bases; J trimming: 9 bases; junction bases outside the gene matches: 7. The CDR3 sequence is 13 residues long. The CDR3 bases are TGTGCCAGCAGAGGACAGGGAGAGGGTGAGCAGTTCTTC. This encodes CASRGQGEGEQFF. Supplemented by reference TRBV7-2 and TRBJ2-1, the full variable domain reads GAGVSQSPSNKVTEKGKDVELRCDPISGHTALYWYRQSLGQGLEFLIYFQGNSAPDKSGLPSDRFSAERTGGSVSTLTIQRTQQEDSAVYLCASRGQGEGEQFFGPGTRLTVL.

This CDR3 reads CASSRRARDRGRTPLHF. The CDR3 nucleotides read TGTGCCAGCAGCAGAAGAGCCCGGGACAGGGGCCGCACACCCCTCCACTTT. The rearrangement uses TRBV21-1 and TRBJ1-6; no DNA check was done on the table's D call, TRBD1. TRBV21-1 is an annotated pseudogene. The CDR3 is 17 amino acids.

The CDR3 sequence: CASSLAGSQVGYEQYF. The CDR3 DNA reads as TGTGCCAGCAGCTTAGCAGGATCCCAGGTGGGCTACGAGCAGTACTTC. The V gene is TRBV11-2, the J gene TRBJ2-7; D is uncertain. Germline loops: CDR1 SGHAT, CDR2 FQNNGV. Trimming removed 1 base at V and 3 bases at J, with 16 bases between. The CDR3 totals 16 residues.

This chain connects TRBV19 to TRBJ2-1; 10 bases match TRBD2. With V trimmed by 6 bases and J by 4 bases, 9 bases remained unmatched. CDR1 and CDR2 from the germline V gene are LNHDA and SQIVND (reference sequence). This CDR3 has 16 residues. CDR3: CASSLRTSGDYNEQFF. CDR3 coding DNA: TGTGCCAGTAGCCTTAGAACTAGCGGGGATTACAATGAGCAGTTCTTC.

V is TRBV6-6 and J is TRBJ2-7; 9 bases line up with TRBD1. Trimming removed 6 bases from V and 3 bases from J; junction bases left unmatched: 6. The CDR3 sequence is 14 residues long. Germline CDR1 reads MNHNY; CDR2 reads SVGAGI (reference sequence). The CDR3 sequence: CASRPGQGRYEQYF. In DNA, the CDR3 is TGTGCCAGCAGACCGGGACAGGGCCGCTACGAGCAGTACTTC.

This chain links TRBV7-3 with TRBJ2-7, with D tentatively TRBD1 (5 bases). The CDR3 is made up of 14 amino acids. V was shortened by 5 bases and J by 3 bases, with 14 bases between the two germline ends. Germline V CDR1 and CDR2: SGHTA, FQGTGA. CDR3 loop: CASSPGRVIYEQYF. The CDR3 DNA reads TGTGCCAGCAGCCCTGGCAGGGTGATCTACGAGCAGTACTTC.

This clone was observed once. The CDR3 DNA reads as TGTGCCAGCAGCCCCTCCGGGACAGGGAACGAGCAGTACTTC. As protein: CASSPSGTGNEQYF. V usage is TRBV7-3 and J usage is TRBJ2-7; 9 bases agree with TRBD1. In germline, CDR1 is SGHTA, CDR2 FQGTGA. V lost 5 bases, J lost 5 bases, and 7 bases stayed unmatched. CDR3 length: 14 amino acids.

V usage is TRBV2 and J usage is TRBJ1-2; 8 bases fit TRBD1. CDR3 length equals 17 residues. In germline, CDR1 is SNHLY, CDR2 FYNNEI. With V trimmed by 6 bases and J by 5 bases, 17 bases remained unmatched. CDR3 DNA sequence: TGTGCCAGCAGCCTTGACAGGGGAGGGAGATCCCTATATGGCTACACCTTC. Translation gives CASSLDRGGRSLYGYTF.

The chain joins TRBV19 to TRBJ2-1; 14 positions agree with TRBD2. V dropped 6 bases and J dropped 8; count of bases not matched to a gene: 9. The CDR3 loop spans 16 amino acids. Germline CDR1 LNHDA, CDR2 SQIVND (reference sequence). As DNA, the CDR3 is TGTGCCAGTAGCCCCTCCGGGACTAGCGGGAGATATGAGCAGTTCTTC. This gives the protein CASSPSGTSGRYEQFF. The full variable domain, with the rest looked up from reference TRBV19 and TRBJ2-1, is DGGITQSPKYLFRKEGQNVTLSCEQNLNHDAMYWYRQDPGQGLRLIYYSQIVNDFQKGDIAEGYSVSREKKESFPLTVTSAQKNPTAFYLCASSPSGTSGRYEQFFGPGTRLTVL.

The chain is built from TRBV29-1 and TRBJ1-1, with D maybe TRBD1 (5 bases). CDR1 and CDR2 (germline): SQVTM, ANQGSEA. This CDR3 region has 11 residues. Trimming left V 4 bases short and J 8 bases short, with 11 bases between. CDR3 sequence (DNA): TGCAGCGTTGGGAGGGGCGCGGAAGCTTTCTTT. Its protein is CSVGRGAEAFF.

This chain links TRBV6-1 with TRBJ2-3, with 9 bases lining up with TRBD2. CDR3 size: 17 residues. The V gene end was trimmed by 0 bases and the J gene end by 4 bases; junction bases not matched to a gene: 8. Germline V gene data show CDR1 as MNHNS and CDR2 as SASEGT. The CDR3 loop reads CASSEAASGVGADTQYF. The CDR3, as DNA: TGTGCCAGCAGTGAAGCTGCTAGCGGGGTGGGAGCAGATACGCAGTATTTT.

This chain links TRBV6-6 with TRBJ2-5, with 10 bases lining up with TRBD2. The CDR3 consists of 16 residues. Germline V gene lookup returns CDR1 MNHNY and CDR2 SVGAGI (reference sequence). The V segment lost 0 bases and the J segment 2 bases; nucleotides outside the gene matches: 3. The CDR3 bases are TGTGCCAGCAGTTACTCGATTAGCGGGGGGCAAGAGACCCAGTACTTC. Translating gives CASSYSISGGQETQYF.

This chain links TRBV6-5 with TRBJ1-2, with a possible D match to TRBD1 (5 bases). The V gene lost 6 bases and the J gene lost 5 bases, with 13 bases spanning the gap. CDR3 length equals 13 residues. The V gene's germline CDR1 is MNHEY and CDR2 SVGAGI. The CDR3 DNA reads as TGTGCCAGCAGGGTTAAAGGGGCATATGGCTACACCTTC. Protein product: CASRVKGAYGYTF.

V is TRBV28 and J is TRBJ1-3; weak D call: TRBD1 (6 bases). Germline CDR1 MDHEN, CDR2 SYDVKM. With 5 bases removed from V and 2 bases from J, the gap between germline ends came to 10 bases. The CDR3 totals 14 residues. The CDR3 sequence is CASSAQGPGNTIYF. The CDR3 nucleotides are TGTGCCAGCAGTGCACAGGGTCCTGGAAACACCATATATTTT.

The chain couples TRBV4-1 to TRBJ1-5; D is perhaps TRBD1 (6 bases). With 3 bases removed from V and 6 bases from J, the gap between germline ends came to 9 bases. From germline, CDR1 is MGHRA and CDR2 YSYEKL. This CDR3 contains 13 residues. CDR3 DNA: TGCGCCAGCAGCCAGGGACAATCTCAGCCCCAGCATTTT. Protein product: CASSQGQSQPQHF.